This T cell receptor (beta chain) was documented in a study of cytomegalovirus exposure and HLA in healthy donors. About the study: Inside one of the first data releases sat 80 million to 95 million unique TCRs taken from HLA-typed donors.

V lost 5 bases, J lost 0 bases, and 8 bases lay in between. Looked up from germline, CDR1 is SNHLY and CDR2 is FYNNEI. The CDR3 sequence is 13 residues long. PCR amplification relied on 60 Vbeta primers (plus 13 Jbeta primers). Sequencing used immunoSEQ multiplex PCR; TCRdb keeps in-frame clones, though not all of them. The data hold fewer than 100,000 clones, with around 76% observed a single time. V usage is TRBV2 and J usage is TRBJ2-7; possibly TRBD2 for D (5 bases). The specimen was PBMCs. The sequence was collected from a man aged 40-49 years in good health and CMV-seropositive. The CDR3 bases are TGTGCCAGCAGTCCGGGATTCTCCTACGAGCAGTACTTC. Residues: CASSPGFSYEQYF.